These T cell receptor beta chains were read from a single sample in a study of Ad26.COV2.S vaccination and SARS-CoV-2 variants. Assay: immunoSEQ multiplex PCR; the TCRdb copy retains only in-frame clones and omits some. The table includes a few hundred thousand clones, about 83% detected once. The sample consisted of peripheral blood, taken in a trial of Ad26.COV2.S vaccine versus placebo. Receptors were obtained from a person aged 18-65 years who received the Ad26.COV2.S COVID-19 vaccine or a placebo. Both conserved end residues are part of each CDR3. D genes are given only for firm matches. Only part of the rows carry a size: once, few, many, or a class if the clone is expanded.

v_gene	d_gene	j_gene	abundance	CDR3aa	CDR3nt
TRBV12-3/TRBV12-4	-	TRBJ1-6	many	CASSLDSGLLHF	TGTGCCAGCAGTTTAGATTCGGGCCTCCTCCACTTT
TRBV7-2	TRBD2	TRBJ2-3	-	CASSFGTSGEGTQYF	TGTGCCAGCAGCTTTGGGACTAGCGGGGAAGGGACGCAGTATTTT
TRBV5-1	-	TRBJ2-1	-	CASSPGREQFF	TGCGCCAGCAGCCCCGGTCGGGAGCAGTTCTTC
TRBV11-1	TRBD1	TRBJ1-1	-	CASRLGQATEAFF	TGTGCCAGCAGGTTAGGACAGGCCACTGAAGCTTTCTTT
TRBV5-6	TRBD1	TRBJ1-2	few	CASSFRDRDNYGYTF	TGTGCCAGCAGCTTCCGGGACAGAGATAACTATGGCTACACCTTC
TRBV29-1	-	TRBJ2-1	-	CSVESRALGEQFF	TGCAGCGTTGAAAGTAGGGCTTTGGGTGAGCAGTTCTTC
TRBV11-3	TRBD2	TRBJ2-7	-	CASSAGTSAASYEQYF	TGTGCCAGCAGCGCCGGAACTAGCGCGGCCTCCTACGAGCAGTACTTC
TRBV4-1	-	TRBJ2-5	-	CASSQDPPGVSETQYF	TGCGCCAGCAGCCAAGACCCCCCGGGAGTTTCGGAGACCCAGTACTTC
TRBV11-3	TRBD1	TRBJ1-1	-	CASSSSGGLTEAFF	TGTGCCAGCAGCTCTTCAGGGGGCCTAACTGAAGCTTTCTTT
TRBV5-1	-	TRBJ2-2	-	CASSLPGSNTGELFF	TGCGCCAGCAGCTTGCCAGGGTCGAACACCGGGGAGCTGTTTTTT
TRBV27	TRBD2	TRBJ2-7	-	CASRASGSSYEQYF	TGTGCCAGCAGGGCTAGCGGGAGCTCCTACGAGCAGTACTTC
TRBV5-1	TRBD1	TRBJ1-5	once	CASSVEGAYNQPQHF	TGCGCCAGCAGCGTCGAGGGGGCATACAATCAGCCCCAGCATTTT
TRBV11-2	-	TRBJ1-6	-	CASSLARSSYNSPLHF	TGTGCCAGCAGCTTAGCTCGGAGCTCCTATAATTCACCCCTCCACTTT
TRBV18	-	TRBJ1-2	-	CASSGTDYGYTF	TGTGCCAGCTCCGGGACGGACTATGGCTACACCTTC
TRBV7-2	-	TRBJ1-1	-	CASSPTGNTEAFF	TGTGCCAGCAGCCCTACAGGGAACACTGAAGCTTTCTTT
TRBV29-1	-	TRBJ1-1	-	CSVRSGHRNTEAFF	TGCAGCGTTAGATCCGGGCATCGAAACACTGAAGCTTTCTTT
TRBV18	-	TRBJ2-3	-	CASSPPGAGVLGTQYF	TGTGCCAGCTCACCCCCAGGGGCAGGTGTTCTCGGTACGCAGTATTTT
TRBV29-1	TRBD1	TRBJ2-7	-	CSATGGFTYEQYF	TGCAGCGCGACAGGGGGCTTCACCTACGAGCAGTACTTC
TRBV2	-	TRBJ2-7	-	CASSVREQYF	TGTGCCAGCAGTGTCCGCGAGCAGTACTTC
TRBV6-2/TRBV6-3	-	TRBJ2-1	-	CASSRRESEQFF	TGTGCCAGCAGCCGCAGGGAATCTGAGCAGTTCTTC
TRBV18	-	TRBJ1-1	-	CASSPNRGWDTEAFF	TGTGCCAGCTCACCTAATAGGGGTTGGGACACTGAAGCTTTCTTT
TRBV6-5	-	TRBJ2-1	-	CASRRGGVGNEQFF	TGTGCCAGCCGTCGGGGCGGAGTGGGCAATGAGCAGTTCTTC
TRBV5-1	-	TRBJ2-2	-	CASSLSGHNTGELFF	TGCGCCAGCAGCTTATCGGGACACAACACCGGGGAGCTGTTTTTT
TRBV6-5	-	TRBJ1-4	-	CASSPRATNEKLFF	TGTGCCAGCAGTCCGCGGGCAACTAATGAAAAACTGTTTTTT
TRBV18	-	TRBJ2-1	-	CASSPRRGQFF	TGTGCCAGCTCACCACGGCGTGGGCAGTTCTTC
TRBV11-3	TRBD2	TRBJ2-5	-	CASSYRSTSGTMETQYF	TGTGCCAGCAGCTACCGCTCCACTAGCGGGACAATGGAGACCCAGTACTTC
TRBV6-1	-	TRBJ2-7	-	CASSEFRPYEQYF	TGTGCCAGCAGTGAATTTAGGCCGTACGAGCAGTACTTC
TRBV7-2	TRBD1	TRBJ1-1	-	CASSLQGVIMAFF	TGTGCCAGCAGCTTACAGGGGGTAATTATGGCTTTCTTT
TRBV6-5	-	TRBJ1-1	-	CASSYVGGTEAFF	TGTGCCAGCAGTTACGTCGGGGGCACTGAAGCTTTCTTT
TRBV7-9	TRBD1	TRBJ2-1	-	CATATGTRFNEQFF	TGTGCCACCGCGACAGGGACGCGTTTCAATGAGCAGTTCTTC
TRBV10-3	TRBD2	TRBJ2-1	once	CAISESKGLPNNEQFF	TGTGCCATCAGTGAGTCGAAGGGACTACCCAACAATGAGCAGTTCTTC
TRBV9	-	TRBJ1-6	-	CASSVSPGAHSPLHF	TGTGCCAGCAGCGTATCTCCAGGGGCTCACTCACCCCTCCACTTT
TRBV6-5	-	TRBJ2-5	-	CASSYIETQYF	TGTGCCAGCAGTTACATTGAGACCCAGTACTTC
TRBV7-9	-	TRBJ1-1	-	CASSSSPTEAFF	TGTGCCAGCAGCTCCTCCCCCACTGAAGCTTTCTTT
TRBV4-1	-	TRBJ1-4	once	CASSQDGVVINEKLFF	TGCGCCAGCAGCCAAGATGGAGTAGTGATAAATGAAAAACTGTTTTTT
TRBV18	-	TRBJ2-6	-	CASSPSSSGANVLTF	TGTGCCAGCTCACCATCTTCCTCCGGGGCCAACGTCCTGACTTTC
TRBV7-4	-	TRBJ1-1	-	CASSLVLIVGNTEAFF	TGTGCCAGCAGCCTTGTCCTTATTGTGGGGAACACTGAAGCTTTCTTT
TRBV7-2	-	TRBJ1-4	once	CASSSVGRPTNEKLFF	TGTGCCAGCAGCTCGGTAGGCAGACCAACTAATGAAAAACTGTTTTTT
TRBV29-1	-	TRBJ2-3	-	CSAGGDTQYF	TGCAGCGCCGGGGGAGATACGCAGTATTTT
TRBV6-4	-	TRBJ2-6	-	CASSASGISGANVLTF	TGTGCCAGCAGTGCCTCTGGGATCTCTGGGGCCAACGTCCTGACTTTC
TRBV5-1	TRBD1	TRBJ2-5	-	CASTLDRGNRETQYF	TGCGCCAGCACGCTAGACAGGGGGAATAGGGAGACCCAGTACTTC
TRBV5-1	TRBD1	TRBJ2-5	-	CASSLQDDRAETQYF	TGCGCCAGCAGCCTACAAGACGACAGGGCGGAGACCCAGTACTTC